This is a list of T cell receptor beta chains from one sample in a study of shared clonotypes between healthy human individuals. Sequenced by immunoSEQ multiplex PCR; TCRdb stores in-frame clones only, minus some. The sample shows 800,000 or so clones, roughly 96% of them seen only once. Specimen: naive CD8+ T cells sorted from blood. The origin of the receptors is a man aged 30-40 years in good health. CDR3s include the opening cysteine and the closing phenylalanine or tryptophan. A D gene is named only where the DNA matches it firmly. Size values are once, few and many counts, or a class for expanded clones, and some rows have none.

clone_size	cdr3_length	d_call	v_call	j_call	cdr3_nt	cdr3_aa
-	13	-	TRBV7-6	TRBJ2-7	TGTGCCAGCAGGGAGGGACTGGGATACGAGCAGTACTTC	CASREGLGYEQYF
once	17	TRBD1	TRBV9	TRBJ2-1	TGTGCCAGCAGCGCGAGAAGGACAGGGGGCTCCTACAATGAGCAGTTCTTC	CASSARRTGGSYNEQFF
-	13	-	TRBV11-2	TRBJ2-1	TGTGCCAGCAGCTTCGGTAGCAAGAATGAGCAGTTCTTC	CASSFGSKNEQFF
-	20	TRBD2	TRBV5-1	TRBJ2-6	TGCGCCAGCAGCTTGGTAGGGGCAGCGGGGGGGACCTCTGGGGCCAACGTCCTGACTTTC	CASSLVGAAGGTSGANVLTF
-	17	TRBD1	TRBV7-6	TRBJ2-7	TGTGCCAGCAGCTTAACGGGACAGGGTACCCTCTCCTACGGGCAGTACTTC	CASSLTGQGTLSYGQYF
once	15	-	TRBV28	TRBJ2-6	TGTGCCAGCAGTTTAAAAGGGGCTGGGGCCAACGTCCTGACTTTC	CASSLKGAGANVLTF
-	18	TRBD2	TRBV10-2	TRBJ2-2	TGCGCCAGCAGTGAGTCGCTTAGCGGGAGAGGGAGCACCGGGGAGCTGTTTTTT	CASSESLSGRGSTGELFF
-	17	-	TRBV13	TRBJ1-2	TGTGCCAGCAGCCTATACACCGAACAGTGGGAAAAAAATGGCTACACCTTC	CASSLYTEQWEKNGYTF
-	16	TRBD2	TRBV10-1	TRBJ2-2	TGCGCCAGCAGTGAGTTGCCTAGCGGGGACACCGGGGAGCTGTTTTTT	CASSELPSGDTGELFF
-	17	TRBD1	TRBV9	TRBJ2-7	TGTGCCAGCAGCCCCAGACCCGGACAGGGGTTTGTCTACGAGCAGTACTTC	CASSPRPGQGFVYEQYF
-	17	TRBD1	TRBV14	TRBJ2-1	TGTGCCAGCAGCCAAGATCACCCAGGGGGCATTGGCAATGAGCAGTTCTTC	CASSQDHPGGIGNEQFF
-	12	-	TRBV28	TRBJ2-7	TGTGCCAGCAGCCATCAGGGGTGGATGCAGTACTTC	CASSHQGWMQYF
-	15	TRBD1	TRBV5-1	TRBJ2-1	TGCGCCAGCAGCTTGTCGAGGACAGGGGTTATTGAGCAGTTCTTC	CASSLSRTGVIEQFF